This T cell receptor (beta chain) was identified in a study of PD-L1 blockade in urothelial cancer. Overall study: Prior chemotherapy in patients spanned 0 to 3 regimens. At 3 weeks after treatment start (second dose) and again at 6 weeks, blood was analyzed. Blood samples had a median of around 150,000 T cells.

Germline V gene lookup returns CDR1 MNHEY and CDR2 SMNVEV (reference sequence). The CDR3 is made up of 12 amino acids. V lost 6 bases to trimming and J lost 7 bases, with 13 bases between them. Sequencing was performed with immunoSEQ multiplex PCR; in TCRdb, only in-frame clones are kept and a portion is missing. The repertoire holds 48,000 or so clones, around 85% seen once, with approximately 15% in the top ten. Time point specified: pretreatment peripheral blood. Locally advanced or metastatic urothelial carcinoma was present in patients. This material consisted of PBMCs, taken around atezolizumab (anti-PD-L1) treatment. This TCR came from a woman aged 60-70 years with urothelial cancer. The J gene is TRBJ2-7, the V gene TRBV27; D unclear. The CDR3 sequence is CASSPNLKEQYF. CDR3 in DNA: TGTGCCAGCAGCCCAAACTTAAAGGAGCAGTACTTC.